Following are 2 T cell receptor beta chains from one sample sequenced in a study of early stage breast cancer tumors. Clones were sequenced by immunoSEQ multiplex PCR, and TCRdb holds only the in-frame ones, with some missing. The table shows about 7,900 clones, with approximately 60% occurring only once. The sequenced sample consisted of breast tumor tissue. These receptors were taken from a person aged 70 to 85 with breast cancer.

This clone was picked up a small number of times. The rearrangement uses TRBV19 and TRBJ1-5; no definite D call. Germline lookup yields CDR1 LNHDA and CDR2 SQIVND (reference sequence). V dropped 7 bases and J dropped 2 bases, with 9 bases sitting between them. The CDR3 sequence is 13 residues long. For the CDR3, the DNA is TGTGCCAGTAATAGTGAGGGCAATCAGCCCCAGCATTTT. Its protein is CASNSEGNQPQHF.

The sample holds a few counts of this clone. The chain uses TRBV11-3 and TRBJ2-1, with TRBD2 matching over 10 bases. V shed 2 bases, J shed 9 bases, and the junction held 7 bases outside the gene matches. The CDR3 has 15 amino acids. Looked up from germline, CDR1 is SGHNT and CDR2 is YENEEA. In DNA, the CDR3 is TGTGCCAGCAGCTTAAGGCCTAGCGGGGGAGTTGAGCAGTTCTTC. This encodes CASSLRPSGGVEQFF.